Detailed here is one T cell receptor beta chain. The antigen is undetermined. This sample was included in a study of T cell responses to AZD1222 COVID-19 vaccine. The study, taken as a whole, reports: Donors were largely white British and mainly female; clonal diversity was possibly underestimated. In all cases, repertoires were sampled only after the peak T cell response. A rise in Spike-specific TCR breadth and depth followed two AZD1222 doses.

Second-dose timings of about 4 or about 12 weeks were pooled. This CDR3 has 14 residues. Looked up from germline, CDR1 is SGHTA and CDR2 is FQGTGA. V was pared by 1 base and J by 2 bases, with 7 bases between. Libraries were prepared by immunoSEQ multiplex PCR; TCRdb keeps only in-frame clonotypes and omits some of them. Of roughly 100,000 clones listed, about 92% are singletons. This clonotype was sampled from an adult who received the AZD1222 COVID-19 vaccine. The J gene is TRBJ2-3, the V gene TRBV7-3; D is uncertain. The sample here was peripheral blood, taken 28 days after the second AZD1222 dose. The CDR3 loop is CASSLSGFTDTQYF. DNA for the CDR3: TGTGCCAGCAGCTTAAGTGGATTCACAGATACGCAGTATTTT. Full variable domain (rest looked up from reference TRBV7-3 and TRBJ2-3): GAGVSQTPSNKVTEKGKYVELRCDPISGHTALYWYRQSLGQGPEFLIYFQGTGAADDSGLPNDRFFAVRPEGSVSTLKIQRTERGDSAVYLCASSLSGFTDTQYFGPGTRLTVL.